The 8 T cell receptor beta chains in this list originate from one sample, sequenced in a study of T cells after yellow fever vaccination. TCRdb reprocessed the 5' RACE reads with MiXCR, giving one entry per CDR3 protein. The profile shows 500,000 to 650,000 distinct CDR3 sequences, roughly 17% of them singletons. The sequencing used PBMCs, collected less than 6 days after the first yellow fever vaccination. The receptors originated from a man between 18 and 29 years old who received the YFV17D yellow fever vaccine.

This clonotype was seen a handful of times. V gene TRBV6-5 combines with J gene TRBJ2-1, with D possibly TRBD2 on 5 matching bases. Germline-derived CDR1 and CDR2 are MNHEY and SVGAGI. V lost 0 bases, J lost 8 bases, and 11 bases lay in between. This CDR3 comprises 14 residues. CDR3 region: CASSYSLARDEQFF. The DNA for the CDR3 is TGTGCCAGCAGTTACTCCCTAGCTAGGGATGAGCAGTTCTTC.

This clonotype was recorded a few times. In DNA form, the CDR3 reads TGTGCCAGCAGTCACGCTGGAAACACCATATATTTT. It translates to CASSHAGNTIYF. V is TRBV7-8 and J is TRBJ1-3; D gene ambiguous. Germline CDR1 SGHVS, CDR2 FQNEAQ. The CDR3 consists of 12 residues. Trimming pared 6 bases from V and 2 bases from J, leaving 5 bases between.

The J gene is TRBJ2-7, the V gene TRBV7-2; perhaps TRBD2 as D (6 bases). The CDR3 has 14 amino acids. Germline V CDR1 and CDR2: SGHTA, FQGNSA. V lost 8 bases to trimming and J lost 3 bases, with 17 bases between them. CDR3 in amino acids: CASPSAQGGYEQYF. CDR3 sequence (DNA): TGTGCCAGCCCATCCGCGCAGGGAGGCTACGAGCAGTACTTC.

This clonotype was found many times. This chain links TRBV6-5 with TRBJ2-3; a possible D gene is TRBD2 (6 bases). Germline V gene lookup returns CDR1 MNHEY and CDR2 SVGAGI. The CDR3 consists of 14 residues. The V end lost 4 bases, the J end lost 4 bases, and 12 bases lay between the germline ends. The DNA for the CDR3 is TGTGCCAGCAGTTGGGGGGACTCCTCAGATACGCAGTATTTT. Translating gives CASSWGDSSDTQYF.

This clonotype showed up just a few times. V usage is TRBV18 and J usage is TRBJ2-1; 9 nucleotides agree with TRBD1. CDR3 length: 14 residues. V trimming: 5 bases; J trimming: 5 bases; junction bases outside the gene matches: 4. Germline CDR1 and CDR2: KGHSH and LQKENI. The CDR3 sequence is CASSEGTGNNEQFF. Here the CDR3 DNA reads TGTGCCAGCTCAGAGGGGACAGGGAACAATGAGCAGTTCTTC.

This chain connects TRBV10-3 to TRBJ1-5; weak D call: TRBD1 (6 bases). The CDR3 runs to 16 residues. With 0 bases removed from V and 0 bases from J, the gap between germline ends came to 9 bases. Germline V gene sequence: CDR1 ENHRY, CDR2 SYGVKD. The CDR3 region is CAISESPGDSNQPQHF. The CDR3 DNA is TGTGCCATCAGTGAGTCCCCAGGGGATAGCAATCAGCCCCAGCATTTT.

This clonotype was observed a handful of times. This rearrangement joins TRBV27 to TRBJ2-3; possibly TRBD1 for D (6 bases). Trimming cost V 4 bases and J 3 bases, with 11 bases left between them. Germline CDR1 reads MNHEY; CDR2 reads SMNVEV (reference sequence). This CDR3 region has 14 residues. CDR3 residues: CASSWGQGTDTQYF. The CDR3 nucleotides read TGTGCCAGCAGTTGGGGGCAGGGGACAGATACGCAGTATTTT.

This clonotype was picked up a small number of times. The CDR3 sequence is CASSLLGQGAMETQYF. The CDR3 DNA reads TGTGCCAGCAGCTTATTGGGACAGGGGGCGATGGAGACCCAGTACTTC. The gene calls are TRBV7-2 and TRBJ2-5, with 12 positions matching TRBD1. Trimming at V came to 2 bases and at J to 5 bases, leaving 6 bases not matched to a gene. The germline V gene encodes CDR1 SGHTA and CDR2 FQGNSA. The CDR3 length is 16 residues.